This TCR beta chain was recorded in a study of T cell changes during pregnancy in multiple sclerosis. Assay: immunoSEQ multiplex PCR; the TCRdb copy retains only in-frame clones and omits some. The sample lists about 64,000 clones; around nine tenths were seen once. The sequence was obtained from a female donor with multiple sclerosis, enrolled in a pregnancy study. The sample was peripheral blood, taken in the second trimester of pregnancy.

The CDR3 loop reads CASREQGAGTDTQYF. The CDR3 DNA sequence: TGTGCCAGCAGGGAACAGGGGGCTGGCACAGATACGCAGTATTTT. This chain connects TRBV6-1 to TRBJ2-3, with TRBD1 identical over 9 bases. This CDR3 contains 15 residues. V lost 6 bases and J lost 1; bases outside the gene matches: 5. CDR1 and CDR2 (germline): MNHNS, SASEGT.